These T cell receptor beta chains were read from a single sample in a study of Ad26.COV2.S vaccination and SARS-CoV-2 variants. The table came from immunoSEQ multiplex PCR; TCRdb's copy has only in-frame clones and leaves some out. Of roughly 410,000 clones in the sample, around four fifths were seen once. This sample comprised peripheral blood, obtained in a trial of Ad26.COV2.S vaccine versus placebo. The receptors come from a person aged 18 to 59 who received the Ad26.COV2.S COVID-19 vaccine or a placebo. Each CDR3 is given with its conserved first and last residue. Fields, in order: clone size, D gene, V gene, J gene, CDR3 protein, CDR3 DNA. D genes are given only for firm matches. Size tells how often a clone was seen (once, few, many) or the class of an expanded clone, and some rows leave it out.

size: NA; D: NA; V: TRBV27; J: TRBJ1-1; CDR3: CASSLGLGKAFF; DNA: TGTGCCAGCAGTTTAGGGTTGGGTAAAGCTTTCTTT
size: NA; D: NA; V: TRBV3-1/TRBV3-2; J: TRBJ1-5; CDR3: CASSISGEGPPQHF; DNA: TGTGCCAGCAGCATCTCCGGGGAGGGGCCGCCCCAGCATTTT
size: NA; D: NA; V: TRBV18; J: TRBJ1-5; CDR3: CASSPAGQPQHF; DNA: TGTGCCAGCTCACCGGCAGGGCAGCCCCAGCATTTT
size: NA; D: TRBD1; V: TRBV5-1; J: TRBJ1-2; CDR3: CASSSHSFPTGTNYGYTF; DNA: TGCGCCAGCAGCTCCCATTCATTTCCGACAGGGACTAACTATGGCTACACCTTC
size: NA; D: TRBD1; V: TRBV15; J: TRBJ2-3; CDR3: CATSRDRGRTDTQYF; DNA: TGTGCCACCAGCAGGGACAGGGGGCGAACAGATACGCAGTATTTT
size: NA; D: NA; V: TRBV9; J: TRBJ2-5; CDR3: CASSVGVGSGETQYF; DNA: TGTGCCAGCAGCGTAGGGGTGGGTAGCGGCGAGACCCAGTACTTC
size: NA; D: NA; V: TRBV29-1; J: TRBJ1-2; CDR3: CSVELTTAYYGYTF; DNA: TGCAGCGTTGAATTGACGACAGCCTACTATGGCTACACCTTC
size: NA; D: TRBD2; V: TRBV18; J: TRBJ2-1; CDR3: CASSPGILAGPRSSYNEQFF; DNA: TGTGCCAGCTCACCTGGTATCCTAGCGGGGCCCCGTAGCTCCTACAATGAGCAGTTCTTC
size: NA; D: NA; V: TRBV6-5; J: TRBJ1-2; CDR3: CASSYSIRGLDGYTF; DNA: TGTGCCAGCAGTTACTCGATTCGGGGACTAGATGGCTACACCTTC
size: NA; D: TRBD2; V: TRBV4-2; J: TRBJ2-3; CDR3: CASSETAGGDTQYF; DNA: TGTGCCAGCAGCGAGACAGCGGGGGGAGATACGCAGTATTTT
size: NA; D: NA; V: TRBV3-1/TRBV3-2; J: TRBJ1-3; CDR3: CASSQGTRSGNTIYF; DNA: TGTGCCAGCAGCCAGGGAACCCGCTCTGGAAACACCATATATTTT
size: NA; D: TRBD2; V: TRBV5-1; J: TRBJ2-1; CDR3: CASSGSSGPYNEQFF; DNA: TGCGCCAGCAGCGGATCTAGCGGGCCCTACAATGAGCAGTTCTTC
size: few; D: TRBD2; V: TRBV7-2; J: TRBJ2-3; CDR3: CASSRPGTSIGTQYF; DNA: TGTGCCAGCAGCCGTCCCGGGACTAGTATCGGTACGCAGTATTTT
size: NA; D: NA; V: TRBV27; J: TRBJ1-2; CDR3: CASAPPSAVRRYGYTF; DNA: TGTGCCAGCGCTCCACCCTCAGCGGTTCGTCGCTATGGCTACACCTTC
size: once; D: NA; V: TRBV6-5; J: TRBJ1-4; CDR3: CASSPTAVELFF; DNA: TGTGCCAGCAGTCCGACGGCTGTTGAACTGTTTTTT
size: few; D: NA; V: TRBV7-6; J: TRBJ2-5; CDR3: CASSMMRAETQYF; DNA: TGTGCCAGCAGCATGATGAGGGCTGAGACCCAGTACTTC
size: NA; D: NA; V: TRBV5-1; J: TRBJ1-1; CDR3: CASSLFGRAMNTEAFF; DNA: TGCGCCAGCAGCTTGTTTGGGAGGGCCATGAACACTGAAGCTTTCTTT
size: once; D: NA; V: TRBV6-5; J: TRBJ1-1; CDR3: CASSFKGNTEAFF; DNA: TGTGCCAGCAGTTTTAAAGGGAACACTGAAGCTTTCTTT
size: NA; D: NA; V: TRBV12-3/TRBV12-4; J: TRBJ2-5; CDR3: CASSHLRETQYF; DNA: TGTGCCAGCAGTCATCTACGAGAGACCCAGTACTTC
size: NA; D: TRBD1; V: TRBV19; J: TRBJ1-2; CDR3: CASGPDRGSGYTF; DNA: TGTGCCAGTGGCCCTGACAGGGGAAGTGGCTACACCTTC
size: NA; D: TRBD2; V: TRBV3-1/TRBV3-2; J: TRBJ2-5; CDR3: CASSRLAGGPQETQYF; DNA: TGTGCCAGCAGCCGACTAGCGGGGGGACCCCAAGAGACCCAGTACTTC
size: NA; D: NA; V: TRBV5-4; J: TRBJ2-1; CDR3: CASSLGADSYNEQFF; DNA: TGTGCCAGCAGCTTGGGCGCGGACTCCTACAATGAGCAGTTCTTC
size: few; D: NA; V: TRBV27; J: TRBJ2-2; CDR3: CASSPGWAGELFF; DNA: TGTGCCAGCAGCCCCGGTTGGGCCGGGGAGCTGTTTTTT
size: NA; D: TRBD1; V: TRBV7-2; J: TRBJ2-7; CDR3: CASSHDFGQGYHEQYF; DNA: TGTGCCAGCAGCCACGACTTCGGACAGGGGTACCACGAGCAGTACTTC
size: NA; D: NA; V: TRBV11-2; J: TRBJ2-7; CDR3: CASTLRVSYEQYF; DNA: TGTGCCAGCACCCTAAGAGTCTCCTACGAGCAGTACTTC
size: NA; D: NA; V: TRBV7-3; J: TRBJ2-1; CDR3: CASSLGTLNHNEQFF; DNA: TGTGCCAGCAGCCTCGGGACTCTGAACCACAATGAGCAGTTCTTC
size: NA; D: TRBD2; V: TRBV5-1; J: TRBJ2-2; CDR3: CASSFPKPPLAGANTGELFF; DNA: TGCGCCAGCAGCTTCCCGAAGCCGCCTCTAGCGGGGGCGAACACCGGGGAGCTGTTTTTT
size: NA; D: NA; V: TRBV27; J: TRBJ2-5; CDR3: CASSTRQETQYF; DNA: TGTGCCAGCAGTACCCGCCAAGAGACCCAGTACTTC
size: NA; D: NA; V: TRBV4-1; J: TRBJ2-5; CDR3: CASSQDNRVWKETQYF; DNA: TGCGCCAGCAGCCAAGATAACAGAGTATGGAAAGAGACCCAGTACTTC
size: NA; D: TRBD2; V: TRBV5-6; J: TRBJ2-3; CDR3: CASSLRGGRTDTQYF; DNA: TGTGCCAGCAGCTTGCGGGGGGGGCGCACAGATACGCAGTATTTT
size: medium-sized; D: TRBD2; V: TRBV6-4; J: TRBJ2-3; CDR3: CASSDSGGATDTQYF; DNA: TGTGCCAGCAGTGACAGCGGGGGGGCCACAGATACGCAGTATTTT
size: once; D: TRBD2; V: TRBV28; J: TRBJ2-1; CDR3: CASTTSGLYNEQFF; DNA: TGTGCCAGCACGACTAGCGGGCTGTACAATGAGCAGTTCTTC
size: NA; D: NA; V: TRBV6-5; J: TRBJ2-3; CDR3: CASSYSAGSDTQYF; DNA: TGTGCCAGCAGTTACTCGGCAGGGTCAGATACGCAGTATTTT
size: few; D: TRBD1; V: TRBV12-3/TRBV12-4; J: TRBJ1-6; CDR3: CASSLNRGTPLHF; DNA: TGTGCCAGCAGCCTCAACAGGGGTACACCCCTCCACTTT
size: NA; D: NA; V: TRBV18; J: TRBJ2-4; CDR3: CASSPTVSKNIQYF; DNA: TGTGCCAGCTCACCGACAGTTTCCAAAAACATTCAGTACTTC
size: NA; D: NA; V: TRBV7-2; J: TRBJ1-6; CDR3: CASSSGPSLYNSPLHF; DNA: TGTGCCAGCAGCTCAGGACCCTCTCTCTATAATTCACCCCTCCACTTT
size: NA; D: NA; V: TRBV6-2/TRBV6-3; J: TRBJ1-3; CDR3: CASSRSGTGNTIYF; DNA: TGTGCCAGCAGCCGTTCGGGGACTGGAAACACCATATATTTT
size: NA; D: NA; V: TRBV7-2; J: TRBJ1-5; CDR3: CASSVQGSQPQHF; DNA: TGTGCCAGCAGCGTACAGGGAAGTCAGCCCCAGCATTTT
size: few; D: NA; V: TRBV7-9; J: TRBJ1-3; CDR3: CASSLEGLSSGNTIYF; DNA: TGTGCCAGCAGCTTAGAGGGGCTGAGCTCTGGAAACACCATATATTTT
size: NA; D: TRBD1; V: TRBV27; J: TRBJ2-1; CDR3: CASSLSPGQGAGEQFF; DNA: TGTGCCAGCAGTTTATCCCCCGGACAGGGGGCGGGCGAGCAGTTCTTC
size: NA; D: NA; V: TRBV7-2; J: TRBJ2-1; CDR3: CASSPSFQAQFF; DNA: TGTGCCAGCAGCCCTAGCTTCCAGGCGCAGTTCTTC
size: NA; D: NA; V: TRBV2; J: TRBJ2-1; CDR3: CASYRLGNEQFF; DNA: TGTGCCAGCTATCGGCTGGGCAATGAGCAGTTCTTC
size: NA; D: NA; V: TRBV5-1; J: TRBJ1-1; CDR3: CASSSNTPTGYTEAFF; DNA: TGCGCCAGCAGCTCAAATACACCCACAGGGTACACTGAAGCTTTCTTT
size: NA; D: TRBD1; V: TRBV5-1; J: TRBJ2-2; CDR3: CASRIGGTGDYGELFF; DNA: TGCGCCAGCAGGATCGGCGGGACAGGGGATTACGGGGAGCTGTTTTTT
size: NA; D: NA; V: TRBV9; J: TRBJ1-1; CDR3: CASSQAGGRVTEAFF; DNA: TGTGCCAGCAGCCAAGCTGGTGGCAGGGTCACTGAAGCTTTCTTT
size: NA; D: NA; V: TRBV5-1; J: TRBJ2-7; CDR3: CASSPFGDEQYF; DNA: TGCGCCAGCAGCCCCTTTGGTGACGAGCAGTACTTC
size: NA; D: NA; V: TRBV10-3; J: TRBJ1-3; CDR3: CAISLQGTGNTIYF; DNA: TGTGCCATCAGTTTACAGGGTACTGGAAACACCATATATTTT
size: once; D: TRBD1; V: TRBV19; J: TRBJ2-3; CDR3: CASSFGTGSTDTQYF; DNA: TGTGCCAGTAGTTTCGGGACAGGTTCGACAGATACGCAGTATTTT
size: NA; D: NA; V: TRBV30; J: TRBJ1-1; CDR3: CAWSVRCSGRTEAFF; DNA: TGTGCCTGGAGTGTACGTTGTTCAGGGAGGACTGAAGCTTTCTTT